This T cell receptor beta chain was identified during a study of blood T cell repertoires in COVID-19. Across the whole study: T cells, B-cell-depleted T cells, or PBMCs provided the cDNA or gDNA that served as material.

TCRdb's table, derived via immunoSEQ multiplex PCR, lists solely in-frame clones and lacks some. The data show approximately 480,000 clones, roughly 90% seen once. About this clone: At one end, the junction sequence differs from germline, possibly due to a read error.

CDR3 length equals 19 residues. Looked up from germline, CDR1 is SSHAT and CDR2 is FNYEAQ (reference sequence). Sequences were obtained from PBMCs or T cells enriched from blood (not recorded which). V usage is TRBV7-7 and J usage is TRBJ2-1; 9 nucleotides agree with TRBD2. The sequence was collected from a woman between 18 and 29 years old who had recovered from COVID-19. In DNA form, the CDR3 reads TGTGCTAGCAGCTTAGAGCCCCCAGGGCGGGGGGGCGTCTACAATGAGCAGTTCTTC. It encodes CASSLEPPGRGGVYNEQFF. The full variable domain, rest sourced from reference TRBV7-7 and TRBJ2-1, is GAGVSQSPRYKVTKRGQDVTLRCDPISSHATLYWYQQALGQGPEFLTYFNYEAQPDKSGLPSDRFSAERPEGSISTLTIQRTEQRDSAMYRCASSLEPPGRGGVYNEQFFGPGTRLTVL.